These 23 T cell receptor beta chains came from one sample sequenced in a study of blood T cell repertoires in COVID-19. TCRdb's table, derived via immunoSEQ multiplex PCR, lists solely in-frame clones and lacks some. The sample has under 300,000 clones; roughly 90% are singletons. Source material: PBMCs or T cells enriched from blood (not recorded which). The receptors stem from a woman in her thirties who had recovered from COVID-19.

The chain has TRBV25-1 and TRBJ2-6; TRBD1 is a possible D gene (6 bases). Trimming took 6 bases from V and 2 from J, leaving 11 bases between them. The CDR3 consists of 15 residues. Germline values: CDR1 MGHDK, CDR2 SYGVNS. DNA for the CDR3: TGTGCCAGCAGCGCCTACAGGGCTGGGGCCAACGTCCTGACTTTC. Encoded protein: CASSAYRAGANVLTF.

V gene TRBV15 combines with J gene TRBJ1-6; D gene uncertain. The germline V gene encodes CDR1 LNHNV and CDR2 YYDKDF (reference sequence). The germline V and J ends were trimmed by 0 bases and 5 bases, with 14 bases remaining between them. The CDR3 covers 17 residues. CDR3 sequence (DNA): TGTGCCACCAGCAGAGATTTTGCGGTAAAGGATAATTCACCCCTCCACTTT. This gives the protein CATSRDFAVKDNSPLHF.

This sequence joins TRBV4-1 and TRBJ1-1; TRBD1 aligns across 8 bases. The CDR3 is made up of 13 amino acids. Trimming took 6 bases from V and 7 from J; bases not matched to a gene: 7. Germline loops: CDR1 MGHRA, CDR2 YSYEKL. The DNA of the CDR3 is TGCGCCAGCAGTCCCAGGGGGCTGGGTGAAGCTTTCTTT. Protein sequence: CASSPRGLGEAFF.

The table lists this clone with a count of one. V is TRBV5-1 and J is TRBJ2-7; 9 bases fit TRBD2. Germline CDR1 and CDR2: SGHRS and YFSETQ. J lost 5 bases, V lost 0 bases, and 3 bases had no gene match. The CDR3 covers 14 residues. CDR3 region: CASSLAREGHEQYF. The CDR3 region has the DNA TGCGCCAGCAGCTTGGCGCGGGAGGGCCACGAGCAGTACTTC.

The J gene is TRBJ1-1, the V gene TRBV11-2; TRBD1 is a possible D gene (5 bases). The CDR3 loop spans 13 amino acids. V was shortened by 2 bases and J by 4 bases, with 8 bases between the two germline ends. CDR1 and CDR2 (germline): SGHAT, FQNNGV. DNA of the CDR3: TGTGCCAGCAGCTTACGGGGGGGCACTGAAGCTTTCTTT. Translating it yields CASSLRGGTEAFF.

This chain links TRBV7-8 with TRBJ2-7, with TRBD2 matching over 11 bases. The CDR3 runs 15 residues. CDR1 is SGHVS and CDR2 is FQNEAQ in the germline V gene. V lost 2 bases to trimming and J lost 3 bases; unmatched junction nucleotides: 3. CDR3 nucleotide sequence: TGTGCCAGCAGCTTAACCGGACTAGCGGGCTACGAGCAGTACTTC. Translated: CASSLTGLAGYEQYF.

Comments on this clone: The junction does not match germline at one end; this may be a read error. The J gene is TRBJ2-5, the V gene TRBV7-7; a weak D match, TRBD2 (6 bases). CDR1 is SSHAT and CDR2 is FNYEAQ in the germline V gene (reference sequence). The CDR3 has 13 residues. The CDR3 reads CASSYSGQETQYF. The CDR3 DNA follows: TGTGCTAGCAGCTACAGCGGGCAAGAGACCCAGTACTTC.

In this sample, this clone turned up a few times. Other DNA sequences in this specimen translate into the identical CDR3. The J gene is TRBJ1-1, the V gene TRBV28; D is ambiguous. This CDR3 has 12 amino acids. Germline V gene data show CDR1 as MDHEN and CDR2 as SYDVKM. Trimming cost V 6 bases and J 0 bases, with 5 bases left between them. CDR3 in DNA: TGTGCCAGCAGAACAGTGAACACTGAAGCTTTCTTT. As protein: CASRTVNTEAFF.

The chain employs TRBV28 and TRBJ1-1; D gene ambiguous. This CDR3 contains 12 residues. The germline CDR1 and CDR2 sequences are MDHEN and SYDVKM. The V gene lost 4 bases and the J gene lost 8 bases, with 11 bases spanning the gap. CDR3 nucleotide sequence: TGTGCCAGCAGTTGGCCCTCTTACGAAGCTTTCTTT. Translated: CASSWPSYEAFF.

The CDR3 DNA follows: TGCGCCAGCAGCCCGAGCCAAGGGACAGGGACTGAAGCTTTCTTT. Its translation: CASSPSQGTGTEAFF. The rearrangement joins TRBV5-1 to TRBJ1-1; TRBD1 matches at 9 bases. V trimming: 4 bases; J trimming: 5 bases; junction bases outside the gene matches: 9. The CDR3 covers 15 residues. The V gene's germline CDR1 is SGHRS and CDR2 YFSETQ.

V is TRBV27 and J is TRBJ2-2; a possible D gene is TRBD2 (6 bases). CDR3 length equals 16 residues. Trimming left V 3 bases short and J 0 bases short, with 11 bases between. Per the germline V gene, CDR1 is MNHEY and CDR2 is SMNVEV (reference sequence). The CDR3 coding sequence is TGTGCCAGCAGTTTGGTATTAGCGGCGAACACCGGGGAGCTGTTTTTT. This codes for CASSLVLAANTGELFF.

The rearrangement uses TRBV7-8 and TRBJ2-5; tentatively, D is TRBD2 (7 bases). The CDR3 is made up of 14 amino acids. The V end lost 7 bases, the J end lost 5 bases, and 17 bases lay between the germline ends. CDR1 SGHVS and CDR2 FQNEAQ come from the germline V gene. The CDR3 DNA follows: TGTGCCAGCAACATAGGGGGAGGGAGGGAGACCCAGTACTTC. Translation: CASNIGGGRETQYF.

The rearrangement uses TRBV29-1 and TRBJ2-5, with D unclear. The germline V gene encodes CDR1 SQVTM and CDR2 ANQGSEA. V lost 2 bases and J 9 bases, leaving 7 bases between the germline ends. This CDR3 comprises 10 residues. The CDR3 DNA follows: TGCAGCGTTGAATCCCTAGCCCAGTACTTC. Translation gives CSVESLAQYF.

The chain couples TRBV28 to TRBJ2-7; D is possibly TRBD2 (6 bases). CDR1 and CDR2 (germline): MDHEN, SYDVKM. The CDR3 has 12 amino acids. V was cut by 10 bases and J by 4 bases, with 14 bases left in between. Written as DNA, the CDR3 is TGTGCCATACGGGACTCCCCTTACGAGCAGTACTTC. This encodes CAIRDSPYEQYF. Drawing the rest from reference TRBV28 and TRBJ2-7, the complete variable domain is DVKVTQSSRYLVKRTGEKVFLECVQDMDHENMFWYRQDPGLGLRLIYFSYDVKMKEKGDIPEGYSVSREKKERFSLILESASTNQTSMYLCAIRDSPYEQYFGPGTRLTVT.

This chain links TRBV5-1 with TRBJ1-1, with D maybe TRBD1 (5 bases). CDR3 length: 17 amino acids. The germline gives CDR1 SGHRS, CDR2 YFSETQ. Between the trimmed V and J ends, which lost 0 bases and 1 base, there was a span of 16 bases. CDR3 residues: CASSLALPGVRNTEAFF. DNA for the CDR3: TGCGCCAGCAGCTTGGCCCTTCCGGGGGTCAGGAACACTGAAGCTTTCTTT.

This clone was detected a few times. The chain uses TRBV30 and TRBJ1-1; D gene unclear. V lost 2 bases and J lost 1, with 14 bases in between. CDR3 length: 15 residues. Germline V lookup: CDR1 GTSNPN, CDR2 SVGIG (reference sequence). CDR3 DNA sequence: TGTGCCTGGAGTCCCCTGAGAGTTGGGAACACTGAAGCTTTCTTT. Translated: CAWSPLRVGNTEAFF.

This sequence joins TRBV12-5 and TRBJ2-7, with D perhaps TRBD2 (7 bases). V dropped 6 bases and J dropped 4 bases, with 22 bases sitting between them. The CDR3 runs 16 residues. The germline V gene encodes CDR1 LGHNT and CDR2 FRNRAP. Here the CDR3 reads CASGHGGTQVRYEQYF. CDR3 sequence (DNA): TGTGCTAGTGGCCACGGGGGGACACAGGTTCGATACGAGCAGTACTTC.

In this sample, this clone turned up once. This sequence joins TRBV27 and TRBJ2-3; TRBD2 agrees at 14 bases. Per germline, CDR1 MNHEY and CDR2 SMNVEV (reference sequence). This CDR3 is built from 17 residues. Trimming removed 5 bases from V and 15 bases from J; junction bases left unmatched: 19. CDR3 sequence (DNA): TGTGCCAGCAGTGTGGACTCGAGGGGACTAGCGGGAGCCAACCGCTATTTT. Its translation is CASSVDSRGLAGANRYF.

The chain is built from TRBV19 and TRBJ2-1; 7 nucleotides align to TRBD1. With 4 bases clipped from V and 8 bases from J, the junction kept 14 bases outside the gene matches. The CDR3 covers 16 residues. Germline lookup yields CDR1 LNHDA and CDR2 SQIVND (reference sequence). As DNA, the CDR3 is TGTGCCAGTAGTACCGACAGGGAAGGGCCCAGGGATGAGCAGTTCTTC. This translates into CASSTDREGPRDEQFF.

The chain couples TRBV25-1 to TRBJ2-3; tentative D call: TRBD2 (5 bases). From germline, CDR1 is MGHDK and CDR2 SYGVNS. The CDR3 is 16 residues long. Deletions cut 4 bases from V and 4 bases from J, with 18 bases between. The CDR3 sequence: CASSARWTYGADTQYF. As DNA, the CDR3 is TGTGCCAGCAGTGCCCGGTGGACCTACGGGGCAGATACGCAGTATTTT.

CDR3 coding DNA: TGTGCCAGCAGTGAAGCCAGCGGGGTCTCCTACAATGAGCAGTTCTTC. Amino acid sequence: CASSEASGVSYNEQFF. The gene calls are TRBV2 and TRBJ2-1; 7 bases line up with TRBD2. CDR3 size: 16 residues. V trimming: 0 bases; J trimming: 0 bases; junction bases outside the gene matches: 2. CDR1 and CDR2 (germline): SNHLY, FYNNEI. The variable domain in full, with the rest retrieved from reference TRBV2 and TRBJ2-1, is EPEVTQTPSHQVTQMGQEVILRCVPISNHLYFYWYRQILGQKVEFLVSFYNNEISEKSEIFDDQFSVERPDGSNFTLKIRSTKLEDSAMYFCASSEASGVSYNEQFFGPGTRLTVL.

The chain recombines TRBV5-8 with TRBJ1-6; D may be TRBD1 (5 bases). CDR1 is SGHTS, CDR2 YDEGEE, per germline. The V gene lost 2 bases and the J gene lost 8 bases, with 14 bases spanning the gap. This CDR3 is built from 15 residues. CDR3 sequence (DNA): TGTGCCAGCAGCTTCAGGAGTGTAGGGGATTCACCCCTCCACTTT. Protein sequence: CASSFRSVGDSPLHF.

This chain connects TRBV27 to TRBJ1-3, with D unclear. The germline V and J ends were trimmed by 1 base and 7 bases, with 14 bases remaining between them. The length of the CDR3 is 15 residues. The germline V gene encodes CDR1 MNHEY and CDR2 SMNVEV (reference sequence). CDR3 sequence: CASSLWAGSGNTIYF. DNA of the CDR3: TGTGCCAGCAGTTTATGGGCCGGCTCCGGTAACACCATATATTTT.